This is a list of T cell receptor beta chains from one sample in a study of blood T cell repertoires in COVID-19. Measured with immunoSEQ multiplex PCR; TCRdb has only the in-frame clones, and not every one. This repertoire shows around 160,000 clones, 85% to 90% found once; its top ten account for roughly 0.95%. The specimen was peripheral blood. The receptors come from a young man with acute or convalescent COVID-19. CDR3s leave out the opening cysteine and the closing phenylalanine or tryptophan. D genes are given only for firm matches. Only part of the rows carry a size: once, few, many, or a class if the clone is expanded.

d_gene	v_gene	j_gene	abundance	CDR3aa
-	TRBV7-9	TRBJ2-7	-	ASSSYRDFYEQY
-	TRBV19	TRBJ1-2	once	ASTSSFNYGYT
-	TRBV27	TRBJ2-3	-	ASSLRARPTDTQY
-	TRBV5-1	TRBJ1-5	-	ASSLAGEGGQPQH
-	TRBV23-1	TRBJ1-5	-	ASSQSTDLHSNQPQH
-	TRBV18	TRBJ1-3	once	ASSPTGGSGNTIY
TRBD2	TRBV9	TRBJ2-1	-	ASSPELAGANEQF
TRBD2	TRBV19	TRBJ2-5	-	ASSPGLAGAQETQY
-	TRBV18	TRBJ1-2	-	ASSTTESYGYT
-	TRBV29-1	TRBJ1-2	-	SVEDKQGSNYGYT
-	TRBV12-3/TRBV12-4	TRBJ1-1	-	ASSHQATEAF
TRBD1	TRBV6-5	TRBJ1-4	few	ASGTGGGNEKLF
-	TRBV18	TRBJ1-1	-	ASSQDRMNTEAF
TRBD1	TRBV5-8	TRBJ2-2	-	ASSGGQLTGELF
-	TRBV29-1	TRBJ1-1	-	SAEYLSTEAF
TRBD2	TRBV7-9	TRBJ2-5	-	ASSLGWLAGENQETQY
-	TRBV6-5	TRBJ2-1	-	ASSQLQIYNEQF
-	TRBV4-1	TRBJ1-5	-	ASSQETGRVRQPQH
TRBD1	TRBV2	TRBJ2-6	-	ASRTGSGANVLT
TRBD1	TRBV6-1	TRBJ1-2	-	ASGPGGDGYT
-	TRBV3-1/TRBV3-2	TRBJ2-3	once	ASSEGLTTDTQY
-	TRBV10-2	TRBJ1-5	-	ASRDGDQPQH
-	TRBV5-4	TRBJ1-6	-	ASSSDKYNNSPLH
-	TRBV5-1	TRBJ1-2	-	ASSLTDNYGYT
-	TRBV28	TRBJ1-1	-	ASSSSGAGAEAF
TRBD2	TRBV6-1	TRBJ2-1	-	ASTKGGGLGF
TRBD1	TRBV7-3	TRBJ2-5	-	ASSLGTGLETQY